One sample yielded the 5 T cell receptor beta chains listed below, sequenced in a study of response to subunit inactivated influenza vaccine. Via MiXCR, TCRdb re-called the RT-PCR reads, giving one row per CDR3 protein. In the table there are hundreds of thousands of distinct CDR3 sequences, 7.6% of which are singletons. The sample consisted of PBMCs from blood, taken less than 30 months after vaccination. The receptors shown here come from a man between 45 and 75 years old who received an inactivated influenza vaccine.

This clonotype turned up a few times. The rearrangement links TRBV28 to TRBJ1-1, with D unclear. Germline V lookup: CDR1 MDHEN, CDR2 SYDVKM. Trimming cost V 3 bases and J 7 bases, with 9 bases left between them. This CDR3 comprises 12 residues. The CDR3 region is CASSLKDGEAFF. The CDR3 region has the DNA TGTGCCAGCAGTTTGAAGGACGGTGAAGCTTTCTTT.

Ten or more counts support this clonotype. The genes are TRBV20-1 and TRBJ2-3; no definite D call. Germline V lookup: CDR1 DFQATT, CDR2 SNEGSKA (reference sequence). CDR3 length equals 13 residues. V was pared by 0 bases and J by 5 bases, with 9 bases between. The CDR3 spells CSAREPLIDTQYF. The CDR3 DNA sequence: TGCAGTGCTAGAGAGCCACTTATAGATACGCAGTATTTT.

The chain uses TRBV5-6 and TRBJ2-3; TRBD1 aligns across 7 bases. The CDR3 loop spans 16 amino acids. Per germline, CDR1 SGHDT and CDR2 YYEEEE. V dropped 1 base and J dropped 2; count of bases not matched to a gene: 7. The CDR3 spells CASSLYRGQTTDTQYF. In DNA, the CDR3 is TGTGCCAGCAGCTTGTATAGGGGGCAGACCACAGATACGCAGTATTTT.

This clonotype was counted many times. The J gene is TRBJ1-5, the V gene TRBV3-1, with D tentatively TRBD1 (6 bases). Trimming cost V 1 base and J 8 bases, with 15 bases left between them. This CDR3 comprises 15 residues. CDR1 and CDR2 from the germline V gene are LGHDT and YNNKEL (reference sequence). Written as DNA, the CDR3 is TGTGCCAGCAGCCAAGCACCGGGGGCGGGGAAGCCCCAGCATTTT. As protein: CASSQAPGAGKPQHF.

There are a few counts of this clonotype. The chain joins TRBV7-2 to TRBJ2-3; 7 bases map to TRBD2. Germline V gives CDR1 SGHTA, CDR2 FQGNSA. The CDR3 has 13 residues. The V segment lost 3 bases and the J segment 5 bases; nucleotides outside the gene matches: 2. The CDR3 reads CASSFSSGDTQYF. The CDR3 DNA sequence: TGTGCCAGCAGCTTTTCTAGCGGAGATACGCAGTATTTT.